The 32 T cell receptor beta chains below were found in one sample sequenced in a study of radiotherapy plus CTLA-4 blockade in lung cancer. This table comes from immunoSEQ multiplex PCR, and its TCRdb copy is limited to in-frame clones, with some not included. The table lists more than 95,000 clones, 65% to 75% of them singletons. Specimen: peripheral blood, collected from a patient treated with radiotherapy plus ipilimumab. All receptors derive from a human donor with non-small cell lung cancer who had a partial response to radiotherapy plus ipilimumab. Some clones in this sample may be carry-over from other donors' samples.

The chain employs TRBV28 and TRBJ2-3; 10 positions match TRBD1. V gave up 6 bases and J gave up 3 bases; unmatched junction bases: 9. The CDR3 is 16 residues long. Germline assignment: CDR1 MDHEN and CDR2 SYDVKM. CDR3: CASRASDRGGTDTQYF. CDR3 nucleotides: TGTGCCAGCAGGGCCTCGGACAGGGGGGGGACAGATACGCAGTATTTT.

This chain joins TRBV5-1 and TRBJ2-7; the match to TRBD2 covers 11 bases. Germline V lookup: CDR1 SGHRS, CDR2 YFSETQ. J was trimmed by 1 base and V by 4 bases; bases with no gene match: 4. The CDR3 runs 15 residues. CDR3 DNA sequence: TGCGCCAGCAGCCCGGCTAGCGGGAGGTCCTACGAGCAGTACTTC. This translates into CASSPASGRSYEQYF. The full variable domain, rest sourced from reference TRBV5-1 and TRBJ2-7, is KAGVTQTPRYLIKTRGQQVTLSCSPISGHRSVSWYQQTPGQGLQFLFEYFSETQRNKGNFPGRFSGRQFSNSRSEMNVSTLELGDSALYLCASSPASGRSYEQYFGPGTRLTVT.

V gene TRBV12-5 combines with J gene TRBJ2-1; 8 bases are shared with TRBD2. With V trimmed by 7 bases and J by 5 bases, 4 bases remained unmatched. CDR1 and CDR2 from the germline V gene are LGHNT and FRNRAP. CDR3 length: 13 residues. CDR3 nucleotide sequence: TGTGCTAGTGAACTAGCGGCGAACAATGAGCAGTTCTTC. As protein: CASELAANNEQFF.

This clone is a singleton in its sample. The chain recombines TRBV19 with TRBJ2-2; tentatively, D is TRBD1 (6 bases). Germline V gives CDR1 LNHDA, CDR2 SQIVND (reference sequence). The germline V and J ends were trimmed by 4 bases and 5 bases, with 14 bases remaining between them. The CDR3 has 15 amino acids. The CDR3 reads CASSSYVGGTGELFF. CDR3 nucleotides: TGTGCCAGTAGTAGTTATGTAGGGGGTACCGGGGAGCTGTTTTTT.

The chain recombines TRBV6-1 with TRBJ1-6; D might be TRBD1 (6 bases). The CDR3 length is 13 residues. Germline-derived CDR1 and CDR2 are MNHNS and SASEGT. V lost 6 bases and J 15 bases, leaving 18 bases between the germline ends. CDR3: CASRFSGGEVLHF. The CDR3 bases are TGTGCCAGCAGGTTTTCTGGGGGCGAAGTCCTCCACTTT.

The V and J genes are TRBV30 and TRBJ1-1, with TRBD1 identical over 8 bases. From germline, CDR1 is GTSNPN and CDR2 SVGIG (reference sequence). The J segment lost 0 bases and the V segment lost 6 bases, leaving 3 bases of the junction unmatched. This CDR3 contains 13 residues. The CDR3 sequence is CACDRGLNTEAFF. The DNA for the CDR3 is TGTGCCTGTGACAGGGGATTGAACACTGAAGCTTTCTTT.

The genes are TRBV28 and TRBJ2-1, with TRBD1 matching over 9 bases. This CDR3 is 17 amino acids long. Germline CDR1 reads MDHEN; CDR2 reads SYDVKM. V was pared by 6 bases and J by 0 bases, with 9 bases of the junction left unmatched. This chain's CDR3 is CASRLGTGKSSYNEQFF. The CDR3 DNA reads as TGTGCCAGCAGGTTGGGGACAGGGAAGAGCTCCTACAATGAGCAGTTCTTC.

V and J are TRBV6-1 and TRBJ2-3; D ambiguous. The V end was cut by 2 bases, the J end by 3 bases, with 12 bases between. Germline-derived CDR1 and CDR2 are MNHNS and SASEGT. The CDR3 has 15 residues. CDR3 sequence (DNA): TGTGCCAGCAGTGAATCGACACTCGGAACAGATACGCAGTATTTT. It encodes CASSESTLGTDTQYF.

This clone was found a few times. This chain links TRBV27 with TRBJ2-3, with D perhaps TRBD1 (5 bases). CDR1 is MNHEY and CDR2 is SMNVEV in the germline V gene (reference sequence). The CDR3 has 17 residues. Trimming pared 1 base from V and 0 bases from J, leaving 14 bases between. The DNA for the CDR3 is TGTGCCAGCAGTTTATGGGGCAGGGCCACTAGCACAGATACGCAGTATTTT. Translation: CASSLWGRATSTDTQYF.

Comments on this clone: Compared with germline, one end of the junction differs, possibly owing to a read error. The J gene is TRBJ2-5, the V gene TRBV11-3, with 10 bases lining up with TRBD1. This CDR3 region has 13 residues. The V gene's germline CDR1 is SGHNT and CDR2 YENEEA. CDR3: CASRGTGVEAQYF. The CDR3 region has the DNA TGTGCCAGCAGAGGGACAGGGGTAGAGGCCCAGTACTTC.

This chain connects TRBV10-2 to TRBJ1-3, with unresolved D. Trimming cost V 7 bases and J 5 bases, with 18 bases left between them. The CDR3 is made up of 15 amino acids. Germline CDR1 WSHSY, CDR2 SAAADI. CDR3 loop: CASTSGGVSRNTIYF. CDR3 sequence (DNA): TGCGCCAGCACCTCCGGAGGCGTTAGCAGAAACACCATATATTTT.

The chain is built from TRBV14 and TRBJ2-1, with a weak D call TRBD2 (6 bases). Germline-derived CDR1 and CDR2 are SGHDN and FVKESK. Trimming shortened V by 4 bases and J by 7 bases, and 17 bases separated the two germline ends. The CDR3 covers 15 residues. CDR3 amino acids: CASSLFGGKGNEQFF. The CDR3 bases are TGTGCCAGCAGCCTCTTTGGGGGGAAAGGGAATGAGCAGTTCTTC.

This clone was counted at least ten times. The genes are TRBV5-4 and TRBJ2-4; 7 bases fit TRBD1. The CDR3 consists of 16 residues. Germline values: CDR1 SGHNT, CDR2 YYREEE (reference sequence). J gave up 0 bases and V 4 bases, and 7 bases lay outside the gene matches. The CDR3 loop is CASSPDRVGAKNIQYF. CDR3 in DNA: TGTGCCAGCAGCCCTGACAGGGTGGGAGCCAAAAACATTCAGTACTTC.

The V and J genes are TRBV18 and TRBJ1-5; possible D gene TRBD1, 5 bases. Deletions cut 6 bases from V and 0 bases from J, with 21 bases between. The germline V gene encodes CDR1 KGHSH and CDR2 LQKENI. This CDR3 contains 18 residues. CDR3 in DNA: TGTGCCAGCTCCCCAAGTGCCGGAGGGGAGTATAGCAATCAGCCCCAGCATTTT. It codes for CASSPSAGGEYSNQPQHF.

The chain recombines TRBV7-8 with TRBJ2-7; 10 bases fit TRBD1. V shed 5 bases and J 6 bases; nucleotides not matched to a gene: 7. The CDR3 has 14 residues. Per the germline V gene, CDR1 is SGHVS and CDR2 is FQNEAQ. This chain's CDR3 is CASSADRGQGEQYF. The CDR3 DNA is TGTGCCAGCAGCGCTGACAGGGGGCAAGGCGAGCAGTACTTC.

The chain recombines TRBV7-3 with TRBJ2-5, with 13 bases lining up with TRBD2. V dropped 5 bases and J dropped 5; count of bases not matched to a gene: 8. Looked up from germline, CDR1 is SGHTA and CDR2 is FQGTGA. The CDR3 consists of 16 residues. The DNA of the CDR3 is TGTGCCAGCAGCCCCGGGACTAGCGGGATCAGCGAGACCCAGTACTTC. Protein product: CASSPGTSGISETQYF.

This clone is categorized as medium-sized. V is TRBV9 and J is TRBJ2-7, with a weak D call TRBD1 (5 bases). This CDR3 is built from 14 residues. The V end was cut by 3 bases, the J end by 2 bases, with 12 bases between. CDR1 is SGDLS, CDR2 YYNGEE, per germline. The CDR3 nucleotides read TGTGCCAGCAGCGGCCCGGACACCACCTACGAGCAGTACTTC. Residues: CASSGPDTTYEQYF.

The chain couples TRBV10-3 to TRBJ2-3; 8 bases line up with TRBD2. This CDR3 is 17 amino acids long. V gave up 0 bases and J gave up 0 bases; unmatched junction bases: 5. Germline V gene data show CDR1 as ENHRY and CDR2 as SYGVKD. CDR3 region: CAISESSGASSTDTQYF. CDR3 nucleotide sequence: TGTGCCATCAGTGAGTCTAGCGGGGCCTCTAGCACAGATACGCAGTATTTT.

V usage is TRBV7-2 and J usage is TRBJ2-1, with 8 positions matching TRBD2. With 5 bases clipped from V and 4 bases from J, the junction kept 16 bases outside the gene matches. The CDR3 runs 18 residues. CDR1 is SGHTA, CDR2 FQGNSA, per germline. The CDR3 region has the DNA TGTGCCAGCAGCGAATTATGGGCCCAGCGGGGGCGATACAATGAGCAGTTCTTC. Translation: CASSELWAQRGRYNEQFF.

The chain uses TRBV5-1 and TRBJ2-2; TRBD2 matches 7 bases. The CDR3 totals 18 residues. Germline assignment: CDR1 SGHRS and CDR2 YFSETQ. Germline trimming cut 5 bases from V and 0 bases from J; bases unmatched to any gene: 13. CDR3 sequence reads: CASSLEYGLVANTGELFF. The DNA for the CDR3 is TGCGCCAGCAGTCTTGAGTATGGACTAGTCGCGAACACCGGGGAGCTGTTTTTT. Drawing the rest from reference TRBV5-1 and TRBJ2-2, the complete variable domain is KAGVTQTPRYLIKTRGQQVTLSCSPISGHRSVSWYQQTPGQGLQFLFEYFSETQRNKGNFPGRFSGRQFSNSRSEMNVSTLELGDSALYLCASSLEYGLVANTGELFFGEGSRLTVL.

The CDR3 reads CASSQRGFRDWGHTEAFF. CDR3 coding DNA: TGTGCCAGCAGCCAGAGGGGTTTTAGGGATTGGGGGCACACTGAAGCTTTCTTT. This chain connects TRBV7-2 to TRBJ1-1, with a weak D call TRBD1 (6 bases). Trimming removed 5 bases from V and 3 bases from J, with 25 bases in between. This CDR3 is built from 18 residues. Germline CDR1 SGHTA, CDR2 FQGNSA.

The chain couples TRBV9 to TRBJ2-2; weak D call: TRBD2 (5 bases). Deletions cut 4 bases from V and 1 base from J, with 11 bases between. The CDR3 is 15 residues long. Germline V gene sequence: CDR1 SGDLS, CDR2 YYNGEE. CDR3 sequence: CASSPRGRNTGELFF. The CDR3 bases are TGTGCCAGCAGCCCACGGGGTAGGAACACCGGGGAGCTGTTTTTT.

V gene TRBV7-9 combines with J gene TRBJ1-1; D uncertain. V lost 4 bases, J lost 5 bases, and 11 bases lay in between. The CDR3 consists of 13 residues. Per germline, CDR1 SEHNR and CDR2 FQNEAQ (reference sequence). CDR3 residues: CASSSERGTEAFF. The CDR3 bases are TGTGCCAGCAGCTCCGAGAGAGGTACTGAAGCTTTCTTT.

This rearrangement joins TRBV5-1 to TRBJ1-2; maybe TRBD1 (5 bases). The CDR3 is 13 residues long. V dropped 0 bases and J dropped 5 bases, with 8 bases sitting between them. Per the germline V gene, CDR1 is SGHRS and CDR2 is YFSETQ. CDR3 in amino acids: CASSLDAGYGYTF. DNA for the CDR3: TGCGCCAGCAGCTTGGACGCAGGGTATGGCTACACCTTC.

The sample holds one count of this clone. This chain links TRBV5-1 with TRBJ2-3; no reliable D call. This CDR3 is built from 14 residues. The germline CDR1 and CDR2 sequences are SGHRS and YFSETQ. V was pared by 2 bases and J by 0 bases, with 7 bases between. The CDR3 is CASSFRSSTDTQYF. Written as DNA, the CDR3 is TGCGCCAGCAGCTTCCGGAGTAGCACAGATACGCAGTATTTT. The whole variable domain, filled in from reference TRBV5-1 and TRBJ2-3, reads KAGVTQTPRYLIKTRGQQVTLSCSPISGHRSVSWYQQTPGQGLQFLFEYFSETQRNKGNFPGRFSGRQFSNSRSEMNVSTLELGDSALYLCASSFRSSTDTQYFGPGTRLTVL.

The chain recombines TRBV11-2 with TRBJ1-4, with D tentatively TRBD1 (5 bases). V lost 5 bases and J 4 bases, leaving 17 bases between the germline ends. The CDR3 sequence is 16 residues long. CDR1 SGHAT and CDR2 FQNNGV come from the germline V gene. The CDR3, as DNA: TGTGCCAGCAGCCCGGGGGTGGGGCAGTATAATGAAAAACTGTTTTTT. Its translation is CASSPGVGQYNEKLFF.

This chain uses TRBV18 with TRBJ1-6; maybe TRBD1 (5 bases). CDR1 is KGHSH, CDR2 LQKENI, per germline. Deletions cut 3 bases from V and 5 bases from J, with 8 bases between. This CDR3 has 14 amino acids. The CDR3 bases are TGTGCCAGCTCACCGGGGGGGGATAATTCACCCCTCCACTTT. Translating gives CASSPGGDNSPLHF.

The rearrangement joins TRBV11-2 to TRBJ2-3, with D possibly TRBD2 on 6 matching bases. Germline values: CDR1 SGHAT, CDR2 FQNNGV. V lost 3 bases and J 0 bases, leaving 10 bases between the germline ends. This CDR3 comprises 15 residues. CDR3 DNA: TGTGCCAGCAGCTTTAGCGGACCTAGCACAGATACGCAGTATTTT. Protein product: CASSFSGPSTDTQYF.

In the case of this clone: Within the sample, other DNA sequences also encode this same CDR3. The rearrangement uses TRBV10-2 and TRBJ1-3; TRBD1 might be the D (6 bases). V was cut by 2 bases and J by 5 bases, with 7 bases left in between. From germline, CDR1 is WSHSY and CDR2 SAAADI. The CDR3 runs 13 residues. In DNA form, the CDR3 reads TGCGCCAGCAGTGAGCAGGGGAGAAACACCATATATTTT. Its translation is CASSEQGRNTIYF.

V is TRBV7-9 and J is TRBJ1-2; no firm D call. Between the trimmed V and J ends, which lost 5 bases and 2 bases, there was a span of 12 bases. CDR3 length equals 14 residues. Germline-derived CDR1 and CDR2 are SEHNR and FQNEAQ (reference sequence). Written as DNA, the CDR3 is TGTGCCAGCAGCCCGCGGACGGGAAACTATGGCTACACCTTC. It specifies CASSPRTGNYGYTF.

This clone was seen more than once but under ten times. This chain uses TRBV28 with TRBJ2-5; D is possibly TRBD2 (5 bases). The CDR3 has 15 amino acids. V lost 5 bases and J 5 bases, leaving 18 bases between the germline ends. Germline V gene lookup returns CDR1 MDHEN and CDR2 SYDVKM. CDR3 nucleotides: TGTGCCAGCAGTCCGCTCCCACTAGTTGTGGAGACCCAGTACTTC. Protein sequence: CASSPLPLVVETQYF.

The chain has TRBV19 and TRBJ1-5; D is ambiguous. This CDR3 spans 12 amino acids. Trimming cost V 5 bases and J 2 bases, with 4 bases left between them. Germline assignment: CDR1 LNHDA and CDR2 SQIVND (reference sequence). The CDR3 loop reads CASSEGNQPQHF. The DNA of the CDR3 is TGTGCCAGTAGTGAGGGCAATCAGCCCCAGCATTTT.